This TCR beta chain emerged from a study of cytomegalovirus exposure and HLA in healthy donors. Study-wide background: It was reported in a later analysis that the same platform had been used for the 110 or so validation repertoires as for the approximately 700 first-cohort repertoires. General study points: Specificity for CMV antigens was confirmed in vitro for a few of the CMV-associated chains. Rare TCR sequences predominated, though certain public TCRs were found in many donors. Both high specificity and high sensitivity reportedly marked the classifier's diagnosis of cytomegalovirus status.

Method: immunoSEQ multiplex PCR; TCRdb's copy keeps in-frame clones and lacks some. The sample consists of tens of thousands of clones, 90% to 95% of them appearing once. With respect to this clone: What it binds is not known.

This CDR3 comprises 13 residues. CDR1 and CDR2 (germline): SNHLY, FYNNEI. Trimming shortened V by 0 bases and J by 8 bases, and 10 bases separated the two germline ends. The chain combines TRBV2 with TRBJ1-2, with D maybe TRBD1 (5 bases). The origin of this receptor is a young man in good health and CMV-seropositive. Sample: PBMCs. The DNA for the CDR3 is TGTGCCAGCAGTGAAGCCGGGACTAGGGGCTACACCTTC. Its translation is CASSEAGTRGYTF.